Listed below are T cell receptor beta chains from one sample, sequenced in a study of T-cell memory formation after mild COVID-19. From the 5' RACE reads, TCRdb called clonotypes with MiXCR, one entry per CDR3 protein. This sample has 250,000 to 350,000 distinct CDR3 sequences; more than 15% occur once, and the top ten carry around a fifth. Input material: PBMCs or a T cell subset sorted from them (not recorded which). These receptors were collected from a man younger than 30 who had mild COVID-19 (a few samples of this study predate the infection). Cell type and time point are not known. Both conserved end residues are part of each CDR3. A D gene is named only where the DNA matches it firmly. Part of the rows lack a size; the others show once, few, many or a class for expanded clones.

v_gene,j_gene,d_gene,abundance,CDR3aa,CDR3nt
TRBV5-8,TRBJ2-1,-,few,CASSLEIYNEQFF,TGTGCCAGCAGCTTGGAGATCTACAATGAGCAGTTCTTC
TRBV7-9,TRBJ2-1,TRBD2,-,CASSSIAGGINEQFF,TGTGCCAGCAGCTCTATAGCGGGGGGGATCAATGAGCAGTTCTTC
TRBV7-8,TRBJ2-2,-,few,CASSLAGAGVYTGELFF,TGTGCCAGCAGCTTAGCAGGGGCAGGGGTTTACACCGGGGAGCTGTTTTTT
TRBV12-3/TRBV12-4,TRBJ1-1,-,-,CASSLEGLGTEAFF,TGTGCCAGCAGTTTAGAGGGCCTAGGGACTGAAGCTTTCTTT
TRBV6-1,TRBJ2-6,-,many,CASSELAGANVLTF,TGTGCCAGCAGTGAACTAGCTGGGGCCAACGTCCTGACTTTC
TRBV18,TRBJ2-1,TRBD2,-,CASSRTSGGASTDNVEQFF,TGTGCCAGCTCTAGGACTAGCGGGGGGGCCTCGACTGACAATGTGGAGCAGTTCTTC
TRBV9,TRBJ2-3,TRBD2,few,CASSAGVGLAFTDTQYF,TGTGCCAGCAGCGCCGGCGTGGGACTAGCGTTCACAGATACGCAGTATTTT
TRBV5-1,TRBJ1-2,-,-,CASSLAGKDYGYTF,TGCGCCAGCAGCTTAGCCGGGAAAGACTATGGCTACACCTTC
TRBV28,TRBJ1-5,-,-,CASSLIQGVRQPQHF,TGTGCCAGCAGTCTGATACAGGGTGTGCGGCAGCCCCAGCATTTT
TRBV4-2,TRBJ1-2,TRBD1,-,CASSQERGQGAKGYTF,TGTGCCAGCAGCCAAGAAAGAGGGCAGGGGGCGAAGGGCTACACCTTC
TRBV5-1,TRBJ1-5,-,few,CASSPLPTGTYQPQHF,TGCGCCAGCAGCCCCCTCCCGACAGGTACTTATCAGCCCCAGCATTTT
TRBV5-1,TRBJ2-3,-,few,CASSLYDSTDTQYF,TGCGCCAGCAGCTTATATGATTCCACAGATACGCAGTATTTT
TRBV7-3,TRBJ2-2,-,-,CASSLNDATGELFF,TGTGCCAGCAGCTTAAATGACGCCACCGGGGAGCTGTTTTTT
TRBV12-3/TRBV12-4,TRBJ1-2,-,few,CASSLRDYGYTF,TGTGCCAGCAGTTTGAGGGACTATGGCTACACCTTC
TRBV4-3,TRBJ2-6,-,-,CASSQEGRTSSGANVLTF,TGCGCCAGCAGCCAAGAAGGCAGGACGAGCTCTGGGGCCAACGTCCTGACTTTC
TRBV7-3,TRBJ2-1,-,-,CASSPDRHNEQFF,TGTGCCAGCAGCCCTGACAGGCACAATGAGCAGTTCTTC
TRBV24-1,TRBJ2-3,TRBD1,-,CATSDSTGDIRTDTQYF,TGTGCCACCAGTGACTCGACAGGGGATATTCGCACAGATACGCAGTATTTT
TRBV20-1,TRBJ2-5,TRBD2,-,CSVGTGGQETQYF,TGCAGTGTCGGGACGGGGGGCCAAGAGACCCAGTACTTC
TRBV6-6,TRBJ2-2,-,-,CASSYEGTTGELFF,TGTGCCAGCAGTTACGAGGGGACCACCGGGGAGCTGTTTTTT
TRBV18,TRBJ1-1,-,-,CASSPAAGRMNTEAFF,TGTGCCAGCTCACCTGCCGCGGGACGGATGAACACTGAAGCTTTCTTT
TRBV14,TRBJ2-4,-,-,CASSQAGIAIQYF,TGTGCCAGCAGCCAAGCAGGGATCGCCATTCAGTACTTC
TRBV5-1,TRBJ2-5,-,many,CASRFRQETQYF,TGCGCCAGCAGATTCCGTCAAGAGACCCAGTACTTC
TRBV5-4,TRBJ1-2,-,few,CASSLSVTLSNYGYTF,TGTGCCAGCAGCTTGTCTGTGACACTTTCTAACTATGGCTACACCTTC
TRBV2,TRBJ2-5,TRBD2,-,CASSETRLAGAETQYF,TGTGCCAGCAGTGAAACCCGACTAGCGGGGGCGGAGACCCAGTACTTC
TRBV11-2,TRBJ1-3,-,few,CASSLVRDVLSGNTIYF,TGTGCCAGCAGCTTAGTCCGGGACGTACTCTCTGGAAACACCATATATTTT
TRBV5-1,TRBJ1-2,TRBD1,-,CASSGTGGPNYGYTF,TGCGCCAGCAGCGGAACAGGGGGACCTAACTATGGCTACACCTTC
TRBV11-1,TRBJ2-5,-,-,CASSLSLQGGILWRTQYF,TGTGCCAGCAGCTTGAGTTTGCAGGGGGGAATATTGTGGAGGACCCAGTACTTC
TRBV6-1,TRBJ2-7,-,-,CASSDRGGPYEQYF,TGTGCCAGCAGTGACAGGGGAGGGCCCTACGAGCAGTACTTC
TRBV6-5,TRBJ2-1,TRBD1,-,CASSLDRGYEQFF,TGTGCCAGCAGTCTCGACAGGGGGTATGAGCAGTTCTTC
TRBV12-3/TRBV12-4,TRBJ1-1,-,many,CASSLASNTEAFF,TGTGCCAGCAGCCTGGCGTCGAACACTGAAGCTTTCTTT
TRBV7-9,TRBJ2-2,TRBD2,few,CASSLTTRLSSGRNTGELFF,TGTGCCAGCAGCTTAACCACACGGCTGTCTAGCGGGCGGAACACCGGGGAGCTGTTTTTT
TRBV6-5,TRBJ2-3,-,-,CASSTRDSPPDTQYF,TGTGCCAGCAGCACTCGGGACTCTCCCCCAGATACGCAGTATTTT
TRBV5-1,TRBJ1-5,-,-,CASSPNSYSNQPQHF,TGCGCCAGCAGCCCGAACTCTTATAGCAATCAGCCCCAGCATTTT
TRBV3-1,TRBJ2-1,TRBD2,-,CASTRLAGVKGNEQFF,TGTGCCAGCACCCGACTAGCGGGGGTTAAAGGGAATGAGCAGTTCTTC
TRBV12-3/TRBV12-4,TRBJ2-2,-,few,CASIQPNTGELFF,TGTGCCAGCATACAGCCGAACACCGGGGAGCTGTTTTTT
TRBV15,TRBJ2-1,-,-,CATSRERGQEQFF,TGTGCCACCAGCAGAGAGCGGGGGCAGGAGCAGTTCTTC
TRBV5-1,TRBJ1-6,-,-,CASSLGRGDFNSPLHF,TGCGCCAGCAGCTTGGGGAGGGGAGATTTTAATTCACCCCTCCACTTT
TRBV20-1,TRBJ2-5,TRBD1,many,CSARDPAFGTDLQETQYF,TGCAGTGCTAGAGACCCCGCCTTCGGGACAGATCTCCAAGAGACCCAGTACTTC
TRBV11-2,TRBJ1-1,-,few,CASSLLETEAFF,TGTGCCAGCAGCTTATTAGAAACTGAAGCTTTCTTT
TRBV29-1,TRBJ2-3,-,-,CSVELGAEGVADTQYF,TGCAGCGTTGAACTGGGAGCGGAGGGGGTCGCAGATACGCAGTATTTT
TRBV5-4,TRBJ2-2,-,-,CASSLKAAGELFF,TGTGCCAGCAGCCTAAAGGCAGCCGGGGAGCTGTTTTTT
TRBV29-1,TRBJ2-1,TRBD1,few,CSGNRGVNEQFF,TGCAGCGGTAACAGGGGGGTCAATGAGCAGTTCTTC
TRBV20-1,TRBJ1-5,-,-,CSAIYGGDQPQHF,TGCAGTGCTATATATGGCGGCGATCAGCCCCAGCATTTT
TRBV2,TRBJ1-5,-,-,CASSSQGYSDQPQHF,TGTGCCAGCAGCTCCCAGGGGTATAGCGATCAGCCCCAGCATTTT
TRBV5-5,TRBJ2-6,-,-,CASSSVLQSSGANVLTF,TGTGCCAGCAGCTCGGTTTTACAGAGCTCTGGGGCCAACGTCCTGACTTTC
TRBV27,TRBJ1-2,TRBD1,-,CASSSAGGQGVGGYTF,TGTGCCAGCAGTTCGGCGGGGGGACAGGGGGTCGGCGGCTACACCTTC
TRBV9,TRBJ2-3,TRBD2,many,CASSSGGNTQYF,TGTGCCAGCAGCTCGGGAGGGAATACGCAGTATTTT